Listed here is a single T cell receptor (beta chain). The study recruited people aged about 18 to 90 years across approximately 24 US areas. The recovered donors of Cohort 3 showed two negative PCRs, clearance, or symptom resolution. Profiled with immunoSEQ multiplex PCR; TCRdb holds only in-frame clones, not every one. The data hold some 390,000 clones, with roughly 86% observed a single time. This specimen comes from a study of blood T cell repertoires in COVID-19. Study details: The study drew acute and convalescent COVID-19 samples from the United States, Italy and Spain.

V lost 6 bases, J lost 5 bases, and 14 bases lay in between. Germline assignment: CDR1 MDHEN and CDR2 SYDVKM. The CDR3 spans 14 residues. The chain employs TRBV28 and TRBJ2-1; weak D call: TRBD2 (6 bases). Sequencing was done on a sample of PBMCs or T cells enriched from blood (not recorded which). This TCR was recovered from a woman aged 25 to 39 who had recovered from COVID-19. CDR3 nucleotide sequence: TGTGCCAGCAGCCTAGCGTCTGGGAACAATGAGCAGTTCTTC. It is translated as CASSLASGNNEQFF.